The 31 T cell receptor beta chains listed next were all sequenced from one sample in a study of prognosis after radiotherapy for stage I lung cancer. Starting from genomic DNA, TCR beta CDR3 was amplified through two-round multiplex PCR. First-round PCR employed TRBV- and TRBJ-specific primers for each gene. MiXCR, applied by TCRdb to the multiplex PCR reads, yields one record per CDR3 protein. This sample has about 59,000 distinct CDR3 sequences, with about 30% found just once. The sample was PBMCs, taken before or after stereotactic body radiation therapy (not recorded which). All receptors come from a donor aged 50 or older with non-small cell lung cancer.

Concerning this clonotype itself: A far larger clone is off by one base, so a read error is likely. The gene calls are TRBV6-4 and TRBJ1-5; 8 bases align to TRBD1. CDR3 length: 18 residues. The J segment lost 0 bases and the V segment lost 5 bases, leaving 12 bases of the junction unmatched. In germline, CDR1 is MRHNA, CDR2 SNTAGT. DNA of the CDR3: TGTGCCAGCAGTTCTTGGACAGGGACGATGTATAGCAATCAGCCCCAGCATTTT. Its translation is CASSSWTGTMYSNQPQHF.

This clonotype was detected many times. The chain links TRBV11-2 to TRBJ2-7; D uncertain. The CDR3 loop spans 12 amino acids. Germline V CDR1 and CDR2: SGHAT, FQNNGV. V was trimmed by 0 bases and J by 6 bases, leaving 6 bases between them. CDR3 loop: CASSLETGEQYF. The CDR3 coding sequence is TGTGCCAGCAGCTTAGAGACGGGCGAGCAGTACTTC.

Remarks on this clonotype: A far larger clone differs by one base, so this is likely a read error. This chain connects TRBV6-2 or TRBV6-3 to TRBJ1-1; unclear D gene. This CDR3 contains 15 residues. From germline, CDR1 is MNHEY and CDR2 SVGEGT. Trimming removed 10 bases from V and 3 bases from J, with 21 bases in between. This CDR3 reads CAISYTGRFHTEAFF. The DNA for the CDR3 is TGTGCCATCAGCTACACCGGCCGTTTTCACACTGAAGCTTTCTTT.

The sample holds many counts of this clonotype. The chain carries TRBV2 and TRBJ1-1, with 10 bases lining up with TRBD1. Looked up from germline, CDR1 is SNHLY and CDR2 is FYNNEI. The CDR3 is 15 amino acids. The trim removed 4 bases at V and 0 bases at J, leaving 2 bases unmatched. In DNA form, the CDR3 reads TGTGCCAGCAGTGGACAGGGGGCGTTGAACACTGAAGCTTTCTTT. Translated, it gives CASSGQGALNTEAFF. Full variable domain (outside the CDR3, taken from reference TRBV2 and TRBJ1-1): EPEVTQTPSHQVTQMGQEVILRCVPISNHLYFYWYRQILGQKVEFLVSFYNNEISEKSEIFDDQFSVERPDGSNFTLKIRSTKLEDSAMYFCASSGQGALNTEAFFGQGTRLTVV.

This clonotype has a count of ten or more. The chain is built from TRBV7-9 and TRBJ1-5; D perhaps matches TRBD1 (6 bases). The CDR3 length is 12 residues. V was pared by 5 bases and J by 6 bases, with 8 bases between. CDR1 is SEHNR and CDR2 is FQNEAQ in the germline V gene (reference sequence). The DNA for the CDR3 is TGTGCCAGCAGCCGGGACACTCAGCCCCAGCATTTT. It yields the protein CASSRDTQPQHF. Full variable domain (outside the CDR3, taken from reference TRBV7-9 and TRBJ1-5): DTGVSQNPRHKITKRGQNVTFRCDPISEHNRLYWYRQTLGQGPEFLTYFQNEAQLEKSRLLSDRFSAERPKGSFSTLEIQRTEQGDSAMYLCASSRDTQPQHFGDGTRLSIL.

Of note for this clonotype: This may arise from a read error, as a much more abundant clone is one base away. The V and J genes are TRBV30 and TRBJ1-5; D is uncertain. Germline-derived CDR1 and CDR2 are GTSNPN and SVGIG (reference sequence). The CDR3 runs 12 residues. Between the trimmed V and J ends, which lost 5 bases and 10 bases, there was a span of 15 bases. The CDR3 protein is CAWGRREGPQHF. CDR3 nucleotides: TGTGCCTGGGGGAGGAGGGAGGGTCCCCAGCATTTT.

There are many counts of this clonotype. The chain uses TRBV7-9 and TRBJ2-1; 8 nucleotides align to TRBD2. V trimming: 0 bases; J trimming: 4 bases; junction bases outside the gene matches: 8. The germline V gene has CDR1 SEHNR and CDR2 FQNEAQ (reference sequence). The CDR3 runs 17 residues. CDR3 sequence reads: CASSLARGGLRYNEQFF. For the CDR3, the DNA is TGTGCCAGCAGCTTAGCACGCGGGGGGCTTCGATACAATGAGCAGTTCTTC.

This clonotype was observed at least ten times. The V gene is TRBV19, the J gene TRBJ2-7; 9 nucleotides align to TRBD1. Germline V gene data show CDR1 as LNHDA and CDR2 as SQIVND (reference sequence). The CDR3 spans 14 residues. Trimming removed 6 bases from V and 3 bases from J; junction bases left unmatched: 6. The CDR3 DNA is TGTGCCAGTAGGACCGGGACAGGGAACTACGAGCAGTACTTC. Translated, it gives CASRTGTGNYEQYF.

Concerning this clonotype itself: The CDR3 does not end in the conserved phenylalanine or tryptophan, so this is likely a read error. CDR3 bases: TGTGCCAGCAGCCCAGACGGGACAGTCAACACTGAAGCTTTCCTT. Residues: CASSPDGTVNTEAFL. The chain employs TRBV11-3 and TRBJ1-1, with 7 positions matching TRBD1. The germline gives CDR1 SGHNT, CDR2 YENEEA. The CDR3 totals 15 residues. V was pared by 5 bases and J by 2 bases, with 8 bases of the junction left unmatched.

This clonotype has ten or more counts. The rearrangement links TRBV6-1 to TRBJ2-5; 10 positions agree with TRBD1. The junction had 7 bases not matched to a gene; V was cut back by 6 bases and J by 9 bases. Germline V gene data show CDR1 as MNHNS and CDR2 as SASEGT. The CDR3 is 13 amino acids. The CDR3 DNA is TGTGCCAGCAGAAAGGGACAGGGGCCTCCCCAGTACTTC. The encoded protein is CASRKGQGPPQYF.

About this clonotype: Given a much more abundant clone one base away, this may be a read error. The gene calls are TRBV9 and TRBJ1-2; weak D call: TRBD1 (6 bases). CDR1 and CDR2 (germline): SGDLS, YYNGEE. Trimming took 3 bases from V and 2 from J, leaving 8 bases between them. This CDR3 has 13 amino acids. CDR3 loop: CASSDTGNYGYTF. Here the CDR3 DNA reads TGTGCCAGCAGCGACACAGGGAACTATGGCTACACCTTC.

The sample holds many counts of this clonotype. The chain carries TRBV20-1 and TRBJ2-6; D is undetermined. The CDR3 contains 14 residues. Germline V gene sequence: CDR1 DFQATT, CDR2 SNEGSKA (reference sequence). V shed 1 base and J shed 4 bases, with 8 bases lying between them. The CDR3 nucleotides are TGCAGTGCTAGAGTGGATGCGGGGGCCAACGTCCTGACTTTC. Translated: CSARVDAGANVLTF.

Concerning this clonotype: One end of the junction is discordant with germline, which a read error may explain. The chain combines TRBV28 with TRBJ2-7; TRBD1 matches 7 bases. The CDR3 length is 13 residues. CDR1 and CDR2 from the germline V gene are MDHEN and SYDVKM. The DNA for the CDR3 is TGTGCCAGCATTCCCGCACAGGGGTACGATCAGTACTTC. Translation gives CASIPAQGYDQYF.

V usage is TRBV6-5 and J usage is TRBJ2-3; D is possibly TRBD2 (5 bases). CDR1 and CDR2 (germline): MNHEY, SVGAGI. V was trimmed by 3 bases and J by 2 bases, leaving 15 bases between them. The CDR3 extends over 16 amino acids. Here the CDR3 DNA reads TGTGCCAGCAGTTATGGGCCGGGGTGGATCACAGATACGCAGTATTTT. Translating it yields CASSYGPGWITDTQYF.

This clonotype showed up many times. The CDR3: CSARDFGGDHNEQFF. The DNA for the CDR3 is TGCAGTGCTAGAGATTTTGGGGGGGACCACAATGAGCAGTTCTTC. V gene TRBV20-1 combines with J gene TRBJ2-1, with 7 bases fitting TRBD2. Germline-derived CDR1 and CDR2 are DFQATT and SNEGSKA (reference sequence). The CDR3 consists of 15 residues. With 0 bases clipped from V and 5 bases from J, the junction kept 7 bases outside the gene matches.

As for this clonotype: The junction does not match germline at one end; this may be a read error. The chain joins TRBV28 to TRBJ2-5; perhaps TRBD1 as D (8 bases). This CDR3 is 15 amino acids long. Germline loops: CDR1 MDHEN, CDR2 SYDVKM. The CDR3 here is CTSSSNNRGGETQHF. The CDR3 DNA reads TGTACCAGCAGTAGCAATAACAGGGGGGGAGAGACCCAGCACTTC.

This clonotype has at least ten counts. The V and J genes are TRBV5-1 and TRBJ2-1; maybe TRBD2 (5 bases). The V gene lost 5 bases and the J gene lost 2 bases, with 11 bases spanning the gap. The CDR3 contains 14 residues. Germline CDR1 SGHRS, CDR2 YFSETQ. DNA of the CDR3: TGCGCCAGCAGTGGAGAGGGCCCCTACAATGAGCAGTTCTTC. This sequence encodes CASSGEGPYNEQFF.

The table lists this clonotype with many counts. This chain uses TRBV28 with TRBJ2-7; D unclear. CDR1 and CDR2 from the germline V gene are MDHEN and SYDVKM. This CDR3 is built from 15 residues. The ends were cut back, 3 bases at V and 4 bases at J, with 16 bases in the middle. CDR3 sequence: CASSFGKRFPYEQYF. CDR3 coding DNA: TGTGCCAGCAGTTTCGGCAAACGATTTCCTTACGAGCAGTACTTC.

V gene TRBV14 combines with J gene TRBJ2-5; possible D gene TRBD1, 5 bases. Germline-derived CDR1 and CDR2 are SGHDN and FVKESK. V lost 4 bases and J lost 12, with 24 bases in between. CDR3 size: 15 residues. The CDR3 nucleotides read TGTGCCAGCAGCCTCGGCTGGTCTCCGACAGAGAACAAGTACTTC. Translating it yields CASSLGWSPTENKYF.

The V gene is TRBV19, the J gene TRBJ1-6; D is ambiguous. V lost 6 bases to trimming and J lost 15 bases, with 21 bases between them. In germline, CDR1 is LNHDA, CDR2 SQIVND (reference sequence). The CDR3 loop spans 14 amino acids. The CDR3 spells CASSKTRGDSNLHF. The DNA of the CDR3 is TGTGCCAGTAGCAAGACTAGAGGAGATTCAAACCTCCACTTT.

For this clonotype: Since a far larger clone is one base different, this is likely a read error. The CDR3, as DNA: TGTGCCAGCAGACAAGGGTGGGGCTACGAGCAGTACTTC. Its protein is CASRQGWGYEQYF. The V and J genes are TRBV6-8 and TRBJ2-7; D ambiguous. This CDR3 contains 13 residues. CDR1 MNHGY and CDR2 SAAAGT come from the germline V gene. The V end was cut by 6 bases, the J end by 3 bases, with 12 bases between.

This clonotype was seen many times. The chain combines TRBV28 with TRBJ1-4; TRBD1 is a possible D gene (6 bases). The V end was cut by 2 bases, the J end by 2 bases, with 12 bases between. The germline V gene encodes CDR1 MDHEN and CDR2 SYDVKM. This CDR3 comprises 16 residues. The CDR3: CASSLQGRGTNEKLFF. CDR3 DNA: TGTGCCAGCAGTTTACAGGGGAGGGGCACTAATGAAAAACTGTTTTTT.

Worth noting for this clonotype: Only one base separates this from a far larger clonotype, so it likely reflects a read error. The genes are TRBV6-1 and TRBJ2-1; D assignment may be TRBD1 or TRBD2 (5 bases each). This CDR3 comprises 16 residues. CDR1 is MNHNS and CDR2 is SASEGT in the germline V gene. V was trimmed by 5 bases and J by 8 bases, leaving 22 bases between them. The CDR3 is CASSYRGGPYSDEQFF. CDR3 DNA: TGTGCCAGCAGTTACCGTGGGGGACCCTACAGCGATGAGCAGTTCTTC.

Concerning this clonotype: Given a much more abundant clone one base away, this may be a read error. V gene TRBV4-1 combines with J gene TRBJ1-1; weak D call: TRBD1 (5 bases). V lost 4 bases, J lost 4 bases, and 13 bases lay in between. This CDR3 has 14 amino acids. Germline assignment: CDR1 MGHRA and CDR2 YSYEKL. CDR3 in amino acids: CASSLAQGSTEAFF. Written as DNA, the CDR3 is TGCGCCAGCAGCCTGGCGCAGGGTAGCACTGAAGCTTTCTTT.

CDR3 DNA: TGTGCCAGCAGCTTGGACTCCGACCACGAGCAGTACTTC. Translating it yields CASSLDSDHEQYF. The V call is TRBV7-2, the J call TRBJ2-7, with D perhaps TRBD2 (5 bases). CDR3 size: 13 residues. Trimming cost V 3 bases and J 5 bases, with 11 bases left between them. The germline V gene has CDR1 SGHTA and CDR2 FQGNSA.

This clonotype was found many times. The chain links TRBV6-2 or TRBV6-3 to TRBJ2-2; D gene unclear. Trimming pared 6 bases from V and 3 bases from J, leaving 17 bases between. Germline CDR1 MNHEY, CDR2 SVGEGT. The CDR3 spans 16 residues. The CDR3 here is CASRGTRPRDTGELFF. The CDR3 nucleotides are TGTGCCAGCAGGGGTACGCGACCAAGGGACACCGGGGAGCTGTTTTTT.

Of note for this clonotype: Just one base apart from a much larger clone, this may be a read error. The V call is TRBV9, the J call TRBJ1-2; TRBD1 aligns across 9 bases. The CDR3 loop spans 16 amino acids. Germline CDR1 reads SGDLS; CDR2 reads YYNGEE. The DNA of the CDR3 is TGTGCCGGCAGCGTCCTGGTAACAGGGGGCTTCGATGGCTACACCTTC. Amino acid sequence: CAGSVLVTGGFDGYTF. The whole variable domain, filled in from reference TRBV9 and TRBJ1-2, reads DSGVTQTPKHLITATGQRVTLRCSPRSGDLSVYWYQQSLDQGLQFLIQYYNGEERAKGNILERFSAQQFPDLHSELNLSSLELGDSALYFCAGSVLVTGGFDGYTFGSGTRLTVV.

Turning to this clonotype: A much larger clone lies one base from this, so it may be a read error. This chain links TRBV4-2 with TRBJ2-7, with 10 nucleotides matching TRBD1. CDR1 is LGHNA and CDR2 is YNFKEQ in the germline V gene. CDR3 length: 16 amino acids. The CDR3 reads CDSSQERDRGFYEQYF. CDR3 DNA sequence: TGTGACAGCAGCCAGGAGCGGGACAGGGGTTTCTACGAGCAGTACTTC.

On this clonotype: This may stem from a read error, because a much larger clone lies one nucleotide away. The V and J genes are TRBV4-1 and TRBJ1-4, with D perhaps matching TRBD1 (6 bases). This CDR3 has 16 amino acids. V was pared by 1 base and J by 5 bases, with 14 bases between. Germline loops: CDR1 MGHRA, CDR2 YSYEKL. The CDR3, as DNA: TGCGCCAGCAGCCAAGGTCGGGGGGCATACAATGAAAAACTGTTTTTT. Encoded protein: CASSQGRGAYNEKLFF.

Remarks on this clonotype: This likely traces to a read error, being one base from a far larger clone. The CDR3 DNA follows: TGTGACAGCAGTTACCTCGATGGCTACACCTTC. It encodes CDSSYLDGYTF. V usage is TRBV6-8 and J usage is TRBJ1-2; D is uncertain. Looked up from germline, CDR1 is MNHGY and CDR2 is SAAAGT. This CDR3 is 11 amino acids long.

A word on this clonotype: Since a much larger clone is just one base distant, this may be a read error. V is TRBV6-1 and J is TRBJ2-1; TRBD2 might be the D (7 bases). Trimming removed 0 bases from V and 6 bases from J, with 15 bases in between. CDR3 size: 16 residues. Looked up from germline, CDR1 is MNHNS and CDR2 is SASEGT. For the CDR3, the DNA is TGTGCCAGCAGTGAAGCTTGGGGGGGCCGGGCCAATGAGCAGTTCTTC. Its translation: CASSEAWGGRANEQFF.